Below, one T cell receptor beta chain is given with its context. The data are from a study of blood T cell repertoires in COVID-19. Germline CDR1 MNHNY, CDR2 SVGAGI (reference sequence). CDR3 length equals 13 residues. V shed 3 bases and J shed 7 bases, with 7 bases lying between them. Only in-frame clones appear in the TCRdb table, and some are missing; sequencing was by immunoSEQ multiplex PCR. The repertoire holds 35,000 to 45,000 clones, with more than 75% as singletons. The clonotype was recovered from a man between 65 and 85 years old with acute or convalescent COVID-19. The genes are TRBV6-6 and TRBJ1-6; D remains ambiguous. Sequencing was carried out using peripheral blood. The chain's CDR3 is CASSYSMNSPLHF. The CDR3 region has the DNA TGTGCCAGCAGTTATTCAATGAATTCACCCCTCCACTTT.